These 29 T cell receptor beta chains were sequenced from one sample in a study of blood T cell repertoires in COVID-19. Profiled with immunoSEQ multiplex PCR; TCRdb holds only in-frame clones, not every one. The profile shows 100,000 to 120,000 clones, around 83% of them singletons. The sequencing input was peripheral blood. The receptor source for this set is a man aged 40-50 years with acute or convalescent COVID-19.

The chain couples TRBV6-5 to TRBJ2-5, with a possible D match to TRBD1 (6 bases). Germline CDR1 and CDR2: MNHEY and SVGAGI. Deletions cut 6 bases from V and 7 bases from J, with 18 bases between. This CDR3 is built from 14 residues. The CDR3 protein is CASSNYMKQGTQYF. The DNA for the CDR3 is TGTGCCAGCAGCAACTACATGAAACAGGGGACCCAGTACTTC.

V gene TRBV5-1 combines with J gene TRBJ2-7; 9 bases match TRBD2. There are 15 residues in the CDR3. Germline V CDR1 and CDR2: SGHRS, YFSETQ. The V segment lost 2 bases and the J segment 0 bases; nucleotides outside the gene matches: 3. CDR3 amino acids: CASSLAGGSSYEQYF. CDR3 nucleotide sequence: TGCGCCAGCAGCTTAGCGGGGGGCAGCTCCTACGAGCAGTACTTC.

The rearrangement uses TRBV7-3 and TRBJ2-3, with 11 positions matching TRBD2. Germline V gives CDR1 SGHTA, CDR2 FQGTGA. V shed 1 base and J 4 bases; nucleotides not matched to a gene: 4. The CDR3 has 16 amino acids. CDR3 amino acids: CASSLIAGGTADTQYF. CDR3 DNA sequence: TGTGCCAGCAGCTTAATAGCGGGGGGGACGGCAGATACGCAGTATTTT.

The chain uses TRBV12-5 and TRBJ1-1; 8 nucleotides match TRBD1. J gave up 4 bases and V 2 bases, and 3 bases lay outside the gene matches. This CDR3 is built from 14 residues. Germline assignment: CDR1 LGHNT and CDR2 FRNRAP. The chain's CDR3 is CASGLQGAFTEAFF. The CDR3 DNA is TGTGCTAGTGGTTTGCAGGGGGCGTTCACTGAAGCTTTCTTT.

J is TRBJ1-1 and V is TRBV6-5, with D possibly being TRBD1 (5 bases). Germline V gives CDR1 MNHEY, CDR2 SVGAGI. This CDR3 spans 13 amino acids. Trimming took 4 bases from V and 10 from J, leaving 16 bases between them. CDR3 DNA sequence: TGTGCCAGCAGTTCGACAGACACCTGGGGAGCTTTCTTT. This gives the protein CASSSTDTWGAFF.

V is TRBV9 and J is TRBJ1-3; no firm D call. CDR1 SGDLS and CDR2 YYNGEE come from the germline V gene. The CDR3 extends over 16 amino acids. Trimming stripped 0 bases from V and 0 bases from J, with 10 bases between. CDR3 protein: CASSVGRVSSGNTIYF. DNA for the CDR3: TGTGCCAGCAGCGTAGGTCGGGTTTCCTCTGGAAACACCATATATTTT. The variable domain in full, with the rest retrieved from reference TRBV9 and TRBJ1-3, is DSGVTQTPKHLITATGQRVTLRCSPRSGDLSVYWYQQSLDQGLQFLIQYYNGEERAKGNILERFSAQQFPDLHSELNLSSLELGDSALYFCASSVGRVSSGNTIYFGEGSWLTVV.

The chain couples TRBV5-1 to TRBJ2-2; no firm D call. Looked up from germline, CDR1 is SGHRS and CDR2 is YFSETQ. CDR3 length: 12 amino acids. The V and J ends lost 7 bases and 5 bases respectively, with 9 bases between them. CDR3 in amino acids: CASVEETGELFF. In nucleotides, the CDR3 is TGCGCCAGCGTCGAGGAAACCGGGGAGCTGTTTTTT. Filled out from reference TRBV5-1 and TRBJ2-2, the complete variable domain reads KAGVTQTPRYLIKTRGQQVTLSCSPISGHRSVSWYQQTPGQGLQFLFEYFSETQRNKGNFPGRFSGRQFSNSRSEMNVSTLELGDSALYLCASVEETGELFFGEGSRLTVL.

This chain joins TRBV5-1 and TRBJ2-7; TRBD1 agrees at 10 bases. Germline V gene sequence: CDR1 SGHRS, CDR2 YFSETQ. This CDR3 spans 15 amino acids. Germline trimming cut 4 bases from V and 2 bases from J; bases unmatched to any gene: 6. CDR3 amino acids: CASSRGTGEPYEQYF. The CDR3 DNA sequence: TGCGCCAGCAGCCGCGGGACAGGGGAACCCTACGAGCAGTACTTC.

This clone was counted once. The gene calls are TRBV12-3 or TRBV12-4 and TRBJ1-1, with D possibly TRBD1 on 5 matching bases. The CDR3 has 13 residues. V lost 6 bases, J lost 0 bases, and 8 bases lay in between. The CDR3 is CASSRVMNTEAFF. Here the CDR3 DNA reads TGTGCCAGCAGCAGGGTGATGAACACTGAAGCTTTCTTT.

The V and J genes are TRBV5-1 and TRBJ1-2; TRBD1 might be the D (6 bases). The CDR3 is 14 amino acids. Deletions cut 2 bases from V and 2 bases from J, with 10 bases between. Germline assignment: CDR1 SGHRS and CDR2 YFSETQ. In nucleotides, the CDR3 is TGCGCCAGCAGCTTCGGGACACAAAACTATGGCTACACCTTC. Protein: CASSFGTQNYGYTF.

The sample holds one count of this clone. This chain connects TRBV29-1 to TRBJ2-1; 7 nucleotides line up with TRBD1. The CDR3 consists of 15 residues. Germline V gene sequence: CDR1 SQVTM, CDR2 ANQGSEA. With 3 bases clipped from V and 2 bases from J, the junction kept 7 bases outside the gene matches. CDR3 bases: TGCAGCGTTGAGAAACAGGGGTTCGCCTACAATGAGCAGTTCTTC. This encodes CSVEKQGFAYNEQFF.

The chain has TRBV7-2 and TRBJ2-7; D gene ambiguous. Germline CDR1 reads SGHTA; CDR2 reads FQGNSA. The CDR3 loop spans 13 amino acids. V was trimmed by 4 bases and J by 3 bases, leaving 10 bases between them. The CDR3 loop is CASSSFSRYEQYF. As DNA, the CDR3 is TGTGCCAGCAGCTCCTTTAGTCGCTACGAGCAGTACTTC.

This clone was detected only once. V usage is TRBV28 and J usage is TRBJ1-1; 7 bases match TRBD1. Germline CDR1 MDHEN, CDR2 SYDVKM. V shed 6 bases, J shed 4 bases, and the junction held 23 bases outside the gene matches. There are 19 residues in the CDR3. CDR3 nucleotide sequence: TGTGCCAGCAGCCTAATCCCGGACAGGCGATATCGAGGAGGCACTGAAGCTTTCTTT. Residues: CASSLIPDRRYRGGTEAFF. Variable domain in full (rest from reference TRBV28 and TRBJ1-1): DVKVTQSSRYLVKRTGEKVFLECVQDMDHENMFWYRQDPGLGLRLIYFSYDVKMKEKGDIPEGYSVSREKKERFSLILESASTNQTSMYLCASSLIPDRRYRGGTEAFFGQGTRLTVV.

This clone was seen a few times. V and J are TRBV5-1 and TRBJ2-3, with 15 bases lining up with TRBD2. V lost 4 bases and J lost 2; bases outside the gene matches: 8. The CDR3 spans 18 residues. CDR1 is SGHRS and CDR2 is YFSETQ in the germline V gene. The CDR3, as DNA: TGCGCCAGCAGCCACGGACTAGCGGGGGGGTACGACACAGATACGCAGTATTTT. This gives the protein CASSHGLAGGYDTDTQYF.

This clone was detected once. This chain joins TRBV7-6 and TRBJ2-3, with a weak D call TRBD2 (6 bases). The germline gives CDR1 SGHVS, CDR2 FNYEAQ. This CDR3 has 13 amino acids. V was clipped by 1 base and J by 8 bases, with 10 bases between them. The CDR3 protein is CASSLGGVGTQYF. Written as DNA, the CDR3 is TGTGCCAGCAGCTTAGGGGGGGTTGGTACGCAGTATTTT.

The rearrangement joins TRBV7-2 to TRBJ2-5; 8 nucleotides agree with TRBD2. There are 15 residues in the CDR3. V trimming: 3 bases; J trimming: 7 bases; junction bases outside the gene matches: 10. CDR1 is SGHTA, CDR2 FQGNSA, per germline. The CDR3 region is CASSFGGARRGTQYF. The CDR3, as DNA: TGTGCCAGCAGCTTCGGGGGGGCCAGGCGCGGGACCCAGTACTTC.

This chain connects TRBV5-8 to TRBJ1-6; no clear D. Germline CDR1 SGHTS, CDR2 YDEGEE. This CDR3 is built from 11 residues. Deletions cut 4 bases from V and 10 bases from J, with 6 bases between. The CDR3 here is CASSPVSPLHF. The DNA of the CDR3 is TGTGCCAGCAGCCCAGTGTCACCCCTCCACTTT.

CDR3 loop: CASSTGGKDTEAFF. The CDR3 DNA follows: TGTGCCAGCAGTACAGGGGGGAAGGACACTGAAGCTTTCTTT. The chain combines TRBV6-5 with TRBJ1-1, with TRBD1 identical over 8 bases. CDR1 and CDR2 (germline): MNHEY, SVGAGI. The CDR3 is made up of 14 amino acids. Trimming at V came to 5 bases and at J to 3 bases, leaving 5 bases not matched to a gene.

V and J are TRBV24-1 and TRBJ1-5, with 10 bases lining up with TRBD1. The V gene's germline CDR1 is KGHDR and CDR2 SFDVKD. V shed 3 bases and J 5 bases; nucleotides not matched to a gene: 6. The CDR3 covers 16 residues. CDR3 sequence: CATSDGDRGNDQPQHF. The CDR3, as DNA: TGTGCCACCAGTGATGGGGACAGGGGAAACGATCAGCCCCAGCATTTT.

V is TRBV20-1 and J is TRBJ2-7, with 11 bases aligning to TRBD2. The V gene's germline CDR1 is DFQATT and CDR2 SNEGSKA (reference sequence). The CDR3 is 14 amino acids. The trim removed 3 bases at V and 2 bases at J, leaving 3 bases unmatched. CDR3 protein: CSASTSGGPYEQYF. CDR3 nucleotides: TGCAGTGCTAGTACTAGCGGGGGACCCTACGAGCAGTACTTC.

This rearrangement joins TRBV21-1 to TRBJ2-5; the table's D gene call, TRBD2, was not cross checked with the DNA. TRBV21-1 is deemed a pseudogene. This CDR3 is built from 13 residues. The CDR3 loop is CASSKAAGGTQYF. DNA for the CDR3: TGTGCCAGCAGCAAAGCGGCGGGGGGGACCCAGTACTTC.

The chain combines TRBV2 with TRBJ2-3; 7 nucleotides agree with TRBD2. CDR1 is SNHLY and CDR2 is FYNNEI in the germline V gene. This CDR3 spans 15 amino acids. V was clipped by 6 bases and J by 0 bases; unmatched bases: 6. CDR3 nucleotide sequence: TGTGCCAGCAGCCCAGGGCGGGGGAGCACAGATACGCAGTATTTT. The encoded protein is CASSPGRGSTDTQYF.

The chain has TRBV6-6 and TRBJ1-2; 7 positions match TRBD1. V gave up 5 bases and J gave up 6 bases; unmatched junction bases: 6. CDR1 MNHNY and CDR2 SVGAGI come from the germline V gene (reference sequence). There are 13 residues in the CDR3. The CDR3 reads CASSPRGADGYTF. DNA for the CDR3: TGTGCCAGCAGTCCCAGGGGGGCCGATGGCTACACCTTC.

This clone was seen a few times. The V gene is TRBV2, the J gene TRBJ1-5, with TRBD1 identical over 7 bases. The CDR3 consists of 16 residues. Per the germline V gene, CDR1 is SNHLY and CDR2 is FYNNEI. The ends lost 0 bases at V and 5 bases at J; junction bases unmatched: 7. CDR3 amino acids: CASSEALVRGYQPQHF. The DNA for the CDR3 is TGTGCCAGCAGTGAAGCGCTTGTCAGGGGGTATCAGCCCCAGCATTTT.

CDR3 sequence reads: CASSLARGGIRVYGYTF. The CDR3 DNA reads as TGTGCCAGCAGCTTAGCGCGAGGTGGTATCCGAGTCTATGGCTACACCTTC. V and J are TRBV7-9 and TRBJ1-2, with no clear D. CDR3 length: 17 residues. V was clipped by 0 bases and J by 4 bases, with 18 bases between them. Germline values: CDR1 SEHNR, CDR2 FQNEAQ (reference sequence).

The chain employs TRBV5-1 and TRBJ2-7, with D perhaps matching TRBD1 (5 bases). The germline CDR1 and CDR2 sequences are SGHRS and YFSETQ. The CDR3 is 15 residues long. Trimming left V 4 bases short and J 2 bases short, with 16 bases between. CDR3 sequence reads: CASSGASASAYEQYF. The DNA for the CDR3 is TGCGCCAGCAGCGGGGCCTCGGCTTCGGCCTACGAGCAGTACTTC.

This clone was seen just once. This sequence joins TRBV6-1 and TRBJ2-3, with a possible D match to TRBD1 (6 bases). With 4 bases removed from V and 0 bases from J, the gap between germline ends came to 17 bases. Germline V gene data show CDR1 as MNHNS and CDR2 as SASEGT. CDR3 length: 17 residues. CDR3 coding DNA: TGTGCCAGCAGTGGAGGGGGAGTGAGGGGGAGCACAGATACGCAGTATTTT. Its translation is CASSGGGVRGSTDTQYF.

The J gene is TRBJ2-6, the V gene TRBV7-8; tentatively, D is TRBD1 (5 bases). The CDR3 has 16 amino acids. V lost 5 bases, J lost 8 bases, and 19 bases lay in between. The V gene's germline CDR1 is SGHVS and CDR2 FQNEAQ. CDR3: CASSPGQGPQPNVLTF. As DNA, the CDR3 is TGTGCCAGCAGCCCCGGCCAGGGTCCTCAACCCAACGTCCTGACTTTC. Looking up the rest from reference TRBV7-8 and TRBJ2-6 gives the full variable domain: GAGVSQSPRYKVAKRGQDVALRCDPISGHVSLFWYQQALGQGPEFLTYFQNEAQLDKSGLPSDRFFAERPEGSVSTLKIQRTQQEDSAVYLCASSPGQGPQPNVLTFGAGSRLTVL.

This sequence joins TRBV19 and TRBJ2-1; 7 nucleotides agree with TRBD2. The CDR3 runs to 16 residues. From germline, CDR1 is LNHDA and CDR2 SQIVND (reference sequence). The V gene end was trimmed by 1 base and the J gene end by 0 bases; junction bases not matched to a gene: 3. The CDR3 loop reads CASSIASGVSYNEQFF. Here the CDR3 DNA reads TGTGCCAGTAGTATAGCCAGCGGGGTCTCCTACAATGAGCAGTTCTTC. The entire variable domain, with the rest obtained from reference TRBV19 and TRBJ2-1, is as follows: DGGITQSPKYLFRKEGQNVTLSCEQNLNHDAMYWYRQDPGQGLRLIYYSQIVNDFQKGDIAEGYSVSREKKESFPLTVTSAQKNPTAFYLCASSIASGVSYNEQFFGPGTRLTVL.